These T cell receptor beta chains were read from a single sample in a study of blood T cells in healthy people across ages. TCRdb itself ran the 5' RACE reads through MiXCR, one entry per CDR3 protein. The sample contains 700,000 to 850,000 distinct CDR3 sequences, 35% to 40% of which appear only once. Material: blood. Receptors originate from a young man in good health. The conserved cysteine and the conserved F or W are not part of the CDR3 here. Each record gives: V gene, CDR3 protein.

v_gene: TRBV15
CDR3aa: ATSRVGTVEKLF

v_gene: TRBV12-3/TRBV12-4
CDR3aa: ASSEGQGGDIQY

v_gene: TRBV4-1
CDR3aa: ASSQRSGGFDEKLF

v_gene: TRBV5-5
CDR3aa: ASSFLERGGTDTQY

v_gene: TRBV4-3
CDR3aa: ASSQDSSPMAETQY

v_gene: TRBV12-3/TRBV12-4
CDR3aa: ASSFARGGSGEAF

v_gene: TRBV5-1
CDR3aa: ASSVEDSHTGELF

v_gene: TRBV19
CDR3aa: ATQDGTQETQY

v_gene: TRBV15
CDR3aa: VTSRGRLGGSEAF

v_gene: TRBV4-1
CDR3aa: ASSQGIRGGTEAF

v_gene: TRBV12-3/TRBV12-4
CDR3aa: AGSYGAKGGTQY

v_gene: TRBV3-1
CDR3aa: ASRRGQGAGGYT

v_gene: TRBV4-3
CDR3aa: ASSQDMAAVNTEAF

v_gene: TRBV5-1
CDR3aa: VSSWTPGTGYTDTQY

v_gene: TRBV9
CDR3aa: ASSSGQAYNEQF

v_gene: TRBV3-1
CDR3aa: ASSHGTGRDTQY

v_gene: TRBV7-9
CDR3aa: VSSRESYEQY

v_gene: TRBV6-5
CDR3aa: ASSYLGSGYGYT

v_gene: TRBV12-3/TRBV12-4
CDR3aa: ASSLWDILRGEQF

v_gene: TRBV7-9
CDR3aa: ASSTGIEQF

v_gene: TRBV12-5
CDR3aa: ASGLGTSTSGSTDTQY

v_gene: TRBV20-1
CDR3aa: SARGPGTETYEQY

v_gene: TRBV13
CDR3aa: ASSSAYTRQETQY

v_gene: TRBV20-1
CDR3aa: SARVEGSPANVLT

v_gene: TRBV27
CDR3aa: ASSLSVGISYGYT

v_gene: TRBV7-9
CDR3aa: ASSSPGANKNIQY

v_gene: TRBV10-3
CDR3aa: AITGGNNEQF

v_gene: TRBV11-2
CDR3aa: ASSQNTDRGTQY